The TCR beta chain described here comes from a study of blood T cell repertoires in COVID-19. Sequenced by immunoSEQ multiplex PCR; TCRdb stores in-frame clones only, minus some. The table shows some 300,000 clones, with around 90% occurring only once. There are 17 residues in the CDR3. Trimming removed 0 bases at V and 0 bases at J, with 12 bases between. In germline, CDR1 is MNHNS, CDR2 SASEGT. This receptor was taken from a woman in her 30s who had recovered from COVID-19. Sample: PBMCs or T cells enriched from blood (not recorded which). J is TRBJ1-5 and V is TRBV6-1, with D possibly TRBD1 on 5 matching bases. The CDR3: CASSEATHQGSNQPQHF. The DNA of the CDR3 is TGTGCCAGCAGTGAAGCTACCCACCAGGGTAGCAATCAGCCCCAGCATTTT.